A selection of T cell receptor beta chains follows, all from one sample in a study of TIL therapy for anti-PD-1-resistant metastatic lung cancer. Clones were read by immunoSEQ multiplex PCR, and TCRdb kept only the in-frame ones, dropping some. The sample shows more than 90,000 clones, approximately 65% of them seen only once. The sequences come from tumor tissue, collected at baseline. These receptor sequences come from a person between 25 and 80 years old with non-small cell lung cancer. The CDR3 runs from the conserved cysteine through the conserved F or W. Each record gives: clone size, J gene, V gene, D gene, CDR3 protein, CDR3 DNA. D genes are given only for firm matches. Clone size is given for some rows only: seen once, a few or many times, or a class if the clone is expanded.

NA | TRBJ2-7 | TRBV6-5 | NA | CASSPTDPGSYEQYF | TGTGCCAGCAGTCCTACAGACCCCGGCTCCTACGAGCAGTACTTC
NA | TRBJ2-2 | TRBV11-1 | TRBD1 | CASTPPGTGNTGELFF | TGTGCCAGCACCCCCCCCGGGACAGGGAACACCGGGGAGCTGTTTTTT
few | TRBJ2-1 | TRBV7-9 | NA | CASSLSLPQDEQFF | TGTGCCAGCAGCTTAAGCCTACCCCAGGATGAGCAGTTCTTC
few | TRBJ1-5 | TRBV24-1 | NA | CATSDPGTPNNIDNQPQHF | TGTGCCACCAGTGACCCGGGGACACCCAACAATATTGACAATCAGCCCCAGCATTTT
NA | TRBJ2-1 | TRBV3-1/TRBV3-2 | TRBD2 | CASSQVILLAGGPNEQFF | TGTGCCAGCAGCCAAGTCATCTTGCTAGCGGGAGGGCCGAATGAGCAGTTCTTC
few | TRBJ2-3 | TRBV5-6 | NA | CASSQKITGLSTDTQYF | TGTGCCAGCAGCCAAAAGATCACAGGGCTTAGCACAGATACGCAGTATTTT
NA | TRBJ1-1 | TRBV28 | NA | CASSLRGITEAFF | TGTGCCAGCAGTTTAAGGGGGATAACTGAAGCTTTCTTT
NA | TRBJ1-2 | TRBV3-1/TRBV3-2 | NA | CASSQDAGGRGYTF | TGTGCCAGCAGCCAAGACGCAGGAGGGCGCGGCTACACCTTC
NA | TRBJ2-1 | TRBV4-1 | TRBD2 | CASSQLSSGGANEQFF | TGCGCCAGCAGCCAATTGTCTAGCGGGGGGGCCAATGAGCAGTTCTTC
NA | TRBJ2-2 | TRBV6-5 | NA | CASRIGRTTGELFF | TGTGCCAGCAGGATAGGGAGGACCACCGGGGAGCTGTTTTTT
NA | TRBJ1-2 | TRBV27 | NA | CASSLSRQDYGYTF | TGTGCCAGCAGTTTATCGAGACAGGATTATGGCTACACCTTC
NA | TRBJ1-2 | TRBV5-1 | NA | CASSLEIGNYGYTF | TGCGCCAGCAGCTTGGAGATAGGGAACTATGGCTACACCTTC
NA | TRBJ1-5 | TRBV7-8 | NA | CASSPLGGSNNQPQHF | TGTGCCAGCAGCCCCCTAGGGGGATCAAACAATCAGCCCCAGCATTTT
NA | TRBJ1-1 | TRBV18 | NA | CASSLGNTEAFF | TGTGCCAGCTCCTTAGGGAACACTGAAGCTTTCTTT
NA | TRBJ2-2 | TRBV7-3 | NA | CASSLSDTGELFF | TGTGCCAGCAGCTTGTCAGACACCGGGGAGCTGTTTTTT
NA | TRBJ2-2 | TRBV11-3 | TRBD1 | CASSWTGGGTGELFF | TGTGCCAGCAGCTGGACAGGGGGTGGTACCGGGGAGCTGTTTTTT
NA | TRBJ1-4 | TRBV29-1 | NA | CSAGQDEKLFF | TGCAGCGCGGGGCAAGATGAAAAACTGTTTTTT
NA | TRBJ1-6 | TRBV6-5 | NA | CASSYSQGSNSPLHF | TGTGCCAGCAGTTACTCGCAGGGGTCTAATTCACCCCTCCACTTT
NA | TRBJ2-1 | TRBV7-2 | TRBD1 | CASSWGQGTYNEQFF | TGTGCCAGCAGCTGGGGACAGGGAACTTACAATGAGCAGTTCTTC
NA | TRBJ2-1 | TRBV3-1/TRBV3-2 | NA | CASSQPRLDYNEQFF | TGTGCCAGCAGCCAACCCAGACTAGACTACAATGAGCAGTTCTTC
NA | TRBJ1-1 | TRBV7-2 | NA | CASSPSYVMNTEAFF | TGTGCCAGCAGCCCCTCGTATGTCATGAACACTGAAGCTTTCTTT
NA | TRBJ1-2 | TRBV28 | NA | CASSHSGQGFTGGYTF | TGTGCCAGCAGCCATTCTGGTCAGGGGTTTACGGGAGGCTACACCTTC
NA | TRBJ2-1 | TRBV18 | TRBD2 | CASSSGTSGTNEQFF | TGTGCCAGCTCATCCGGGACTAGCGGGACCAATGAGCAGTTCTTC
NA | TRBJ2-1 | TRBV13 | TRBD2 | CASSPTSGTDSYNEQFF | TGTGCCAGCAGCCCCACTAGCGGGACGGACTCCTACAATGAGCAGTTCTTC
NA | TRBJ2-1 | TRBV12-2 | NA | CASRGGESSYNEQFF | TGTGCAAGTCGCGGAGGGGAGAGCTCCTACAATGAGCAGTTCTTC
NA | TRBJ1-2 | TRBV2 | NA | CASSERGADGYTF | TGTGCCAGCAGTGAACGGGGCGCGGATGGCTACACCTTC
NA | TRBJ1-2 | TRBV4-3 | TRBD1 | CAPRPGGGQGYGYTF | TGCGCCCCCCGCCCAGGGGGGGGACAAGGCTATGGCTACACCTTC
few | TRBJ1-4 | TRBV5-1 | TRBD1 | CASRRDRGNEKLFF | TGCGCCAGCAGAAGGGACAGGGGGAACGAAAAACTGTTTTTT
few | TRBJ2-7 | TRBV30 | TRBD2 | CAWSGTGGYEQYF | TGTGCCTGGAGTGGGACGGGAGGATACGAGCAGTACTTC